The 13 T cell receptor beta chains below all came from one sample that was sequenced in a study of cytomegalovirus exposure and HLA in healthy donors. PCR amplification relied on 60 Vbeta primers (plus 13 Jbeta primers). TCRdb's table, derived via immunoSEQ multiplex PCR, lists solely in-frame clones and lacks some. The table shows 150,000 to 200,000 clones, with 65% to 80% occurring only once. Material for sequencing was PBMCs. The receptors were gathered from a woman aged 25 to 39 in good health and CMV-seronegative.

This clone was seen only a few times. The chain employs TRBV19 and TRBJ2-1; the D gene is possibly TRBD1 (6 bases). This CDR3 spans 15 amino acids. Germline CDR1 and CDR2: LNHDA and SQIVND (reference sequence). V lost 6 bases and J lost 1, with 13 bases in between. CDR3 region: CASREKQGSYNEQFF. CDR3 nucleotide sequence: TGTGCCAGTAGGGAAAAACAGGGTTCCTACAATGAGCAGTTCTTC.

The chain links TRBV7-3 to TRBJ1-2; 9 bases map to TRBD1. This CDR3 contains 13 residues. With V trimmed by 5 bases and J by 6 bases, 4 bases remained unmatched. Germline V gives CDR1 SGHTA, CDR2 FQGTGA. Here the CDR3 reads CASSPRTGDGYTF. The CDR3 region has the DNA TGTGCCAGCAGCCCGAGGACAGGGGATGGCTACACCTTC.

CDR3 sequence: CASSRVLVTAGGSGSRNEQFF. The DNA for the CDR3 is TGCGCCAGCAGCAGGGTTCTTGTTACGGCTGGGGGTAGCGGGAGTCGCAATGAGCAGTTCTTC. The gene calls are TRBV5-1 and TRBJ2-1; TRBD2 agrees at 9 bases. This CDR3 has 21 residues. CDR1 is SGHRS, CDR2 YFSETQ, per germline. The V segment lost 4 bases and the J segment 6 bases; nucleotides outside the gene matches: 26.

This chain connects TRBV2 to TRBJ2-3, with TRBD1 matching 10 bases. Per the germline V gene, CDR1 is SNHLY and CDR2 is FYNNEI. After removal of 0 bases from V and 3 bases from J, the junction contained 0 bases not matched to a gene. CDR3 length: 15 amino acids. CDR3: CASSEAGQGTDTQYF. CDR3 nucleotide sequence: TGTGCCAGCAGTGAAGCGGGACAGGGGACAGATACGCAGTATTTT. Drawing the rest from reference TRBV2 and TRBJ2-3, the complete variable domain is EPEVTQTPSHQVTQMGQEVILRCVPISNHLYFYWYRQILGQKVEFLVSFYNNEISEKSEIFDDQFSVERPDGSNFTLKIRSTKLEDSAMYFCASSEAGQGTDTQYFGPGTRLTVL.

The gene calls are TRBV5-6 and TRBJ2-1; D possibly corresponds to TRBD2 (6 bases). The length of the CDR3 is 17 residues. CDR1 is SGHDT, CDR2 YYEEEE, per germline. V dropped 2 bases and J dropped 4 bases, with 19 bases sitting between them. The CDR3 is CASSFIRSSGLYNEQFF. CDR3 nucleotide sequence: TGTGCCAGCAGCTTTATTCGTTCGAGCGGGCTGTACAATGAGCAGTTCTTC.

This rearrangement joins TRBV9 to TRBJ2-3, with TRBD2 matching 7 bases. Germline values: CDR1 SGDLS, CDR2 YYNGEE. The CDR3 consists of 14 residues. V shed 3 bases and J 5 bases; nucleotides not matched to a gene: 6. The DNA of the CDR3 is TGTGCCAGCAGCGACGGACTAGTTGGAGATACGCAGTATTTT. Translating it yields CASSDGLVGDTQYF. Full variable domain (outside the CDR3, taken from reference TRBV9 and TRBJ2-3): DSGVTQTPKHLITATGQRVTLRCSPRSGDLSVYWYQQSLDQGLQFLIQYYNGEERAKGNILERFSAQQFPDLHSELNLSSLELGDSALYFCASSDGLVGDTQYFGPGTRLTVL.

This chain uses TRBV5-4 with TRBJ2-7; D is ambiguous. The CDR3 runs 11 residues. Germline V gene lookup returns CDR1 SGHNT and CDR2 YYREEE (reference sequence). The V gene lost 3 bases and the J gene lost 6 bases, with 7 bases spanning the gap. Here the CDR3 DNA reads TGTGCCAGCAGCTCTCTTAGCGAGCAGTACTTC. It translates to CASSSLSEQYF.

This clone was counted once. V usage is TRBV28 and J usage is TRBJ1-5; D not resolved. This CDR3 has 11 amino acids. The V gene's germline CDR1 is MDHEN and CDR2 SYDVKM. V was shortened by 6 bases and J by 9 bases, with 9 bases between the two germline ends. In nucleotides, the CDR3 is TGTGCCAGCAGAACCTCCGGGCCCCAGCATTTT. It yields the protein CASRTSGPQHF.

The chain links TRBV5-4 to TRBJ2-5; D gene uncertain. The DNA end is more similar to TRBJ2-7, so the J call may be wrong. The CDR3 contains 13 residues. Germline V gives CDR1 SGHNT, CDR2 YYREEE (reference sequence). CDR3 amino acids: CASTSGPLYEQYF. CDR3 DNA: TGTGCCAGCACCTCAGGTCCGCTGTACGAGCAGTACTTC.

This chain connects TRBV14 to TRBJ2-7; a possible D gene is TRBD2 (5 bases). The CDR3 is made up of 13 amino acids. Trimming left V 4 bases short and J 0 bases short, with 7 bases between. Germline CDR1 SGHDN, CDR2 FVKESK. Here the CDR3 reads CASSLRGSYEQYF. CDR3 nucleotides: TGTGCCAGCAGCCTCCGGGGCTCCTACGAGCAGTACTTC.

This rearrangement joins TRBV6-4 to TRBJ2-5, with 11 bases matching TRBD2. The germline V gene has CDR1 MRHNA and CDR2 SNTAGT. The trim removed 8 bases at V and 5 bases at J, leaving 10 bases unmatched. The CDR3 extends over 15 amino acids. The CDR3 coding sequence is TGTGCCAGCCCTACTAGCGGGAGAGGTAGGGAGACCCAGTACTTC. Protein sequence: CASPTSGRGRETQYF.

This chain connects TRBV6-1 to TRBJ1-5; no clear D gene. The CDR3 loop spans 17 amino acids. CDR1 and CDR2 from the germline V gene are MNHNS and SASEGT. V was pared by 0 bases and J by 0 bases, with 12 bases between. The CDR3 DNA follows: TGTGCCAGCAGTGAAGCGGGCAGGCAGACTAGCAATCAGCCCCAGCATTTT. Translated: CASSEAGRQTSNQPQHF.

The DNA for the CDR3 is TGTGCCAGCCCACCCCCTCCGCGTTTCTTCGGCTACACCTTC. Translated: CASPPPPRFFGYTF. The chain carries TRBV6-7 and TRBJ1-2; no definite D call. TRBV6-7 falls under the ORF class, with uncertain function. With 8 bases removed from V and 8 bases from J, the gap between germline ends came to 21 bases. The CDR3 extends over 14 amino acids.